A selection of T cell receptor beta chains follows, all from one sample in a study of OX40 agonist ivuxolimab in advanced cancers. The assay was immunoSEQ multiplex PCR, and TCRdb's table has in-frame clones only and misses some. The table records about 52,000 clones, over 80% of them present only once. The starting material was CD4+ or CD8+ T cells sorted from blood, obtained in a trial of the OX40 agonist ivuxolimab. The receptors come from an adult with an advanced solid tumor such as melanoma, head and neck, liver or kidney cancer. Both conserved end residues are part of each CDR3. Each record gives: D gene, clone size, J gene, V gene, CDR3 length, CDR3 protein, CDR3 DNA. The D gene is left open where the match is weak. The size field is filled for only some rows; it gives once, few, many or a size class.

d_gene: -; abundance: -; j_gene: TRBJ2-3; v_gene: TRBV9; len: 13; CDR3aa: CASSVELGDTQYF; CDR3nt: TGTGCCAGCAGCGTAGAGTTAGGAGATACGCAGTATTTT
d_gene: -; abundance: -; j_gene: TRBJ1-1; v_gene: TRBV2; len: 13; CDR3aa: CASSLLTRTEAFF; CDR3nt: TGTGCCAGCAGTCTTCTCACCCGAACTGAAGCTTTCTTT
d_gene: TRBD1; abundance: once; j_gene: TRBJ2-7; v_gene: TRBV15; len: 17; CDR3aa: CATSLTKTGQGGHEQYF; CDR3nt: TGTGCCACCTCGCTCACGAAAACGGGACAGGGAGGCCACGAGCAGTACTTC
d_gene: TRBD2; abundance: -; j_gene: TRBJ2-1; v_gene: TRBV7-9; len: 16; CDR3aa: CASRGWREGVYNEQFF; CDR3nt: TGTGCCAGCAGAGGATGGCGGGAGGGAGTCTACAATGAGCAGTTCTTC
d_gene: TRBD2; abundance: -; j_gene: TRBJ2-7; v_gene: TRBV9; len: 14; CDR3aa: CASSTASGRDEQYF; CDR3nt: TGTGCCAGCAGCACAGCTAGCGGGAGGGACGAGCAGTACTTC
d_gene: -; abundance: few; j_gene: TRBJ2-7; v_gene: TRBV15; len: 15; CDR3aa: CATSRERESSYEQYF; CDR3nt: TGTGCCACCAGCAGAGAAAGGGAGAGCTCCTACGAGCAGTACTTC
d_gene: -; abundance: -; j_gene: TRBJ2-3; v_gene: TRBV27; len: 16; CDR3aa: CASSASNGDRTDTQYF; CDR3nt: TGTGCCAGCAGTGCCTCTAATGGCGATCGCACAGATACGCAGTATTTT
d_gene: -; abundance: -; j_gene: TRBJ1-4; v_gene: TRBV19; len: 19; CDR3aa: CASSTTIRDGKPTNEKLFF; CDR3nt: TGTGCCAGTAGTACAACGATACGGGACGGCAAACCAACTAATGAAAAACTGTTTTTT
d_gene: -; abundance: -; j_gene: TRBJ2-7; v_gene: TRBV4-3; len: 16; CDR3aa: CASSQDPAGSPYEQYF; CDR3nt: TGCGCCAGCAGCCAAGATCCAGCGGGTTCTCCCTACGAGCAGTACTTC
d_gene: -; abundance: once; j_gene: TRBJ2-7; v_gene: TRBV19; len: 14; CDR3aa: CASSIVQGSYEQYF; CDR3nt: TGTGCCAGTAGTATAGTACAGGGATCCTACGAGCAGTACTTC
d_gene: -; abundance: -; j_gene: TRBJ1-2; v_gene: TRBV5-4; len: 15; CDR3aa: CASSFGPESNYGYTF; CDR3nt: TGTGCCAGCAGCTTCGGCCCTGAAAGTAACTATGGCTACACCTTC
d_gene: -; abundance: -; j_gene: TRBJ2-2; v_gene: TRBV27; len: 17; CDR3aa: CASSRLMVDANTGELFF; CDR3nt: TGTGCCAGCAGTCGTCTCATGGTAGACGCGAACACCGGGGAGCTGTTTTTT
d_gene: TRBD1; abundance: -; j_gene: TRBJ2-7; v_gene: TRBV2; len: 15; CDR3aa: CASRLGQGGGYEQYF; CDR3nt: TGTGCCAGCCGATTAGGACAGGGTGGAGGATACGAGCAGTACTTC
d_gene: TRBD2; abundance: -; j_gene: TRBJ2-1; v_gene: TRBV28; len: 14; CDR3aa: CASSSGSSYNEQFF; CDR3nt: TGTGCCAGCTCTAGCGGGTCCTCCTACAATGAGCAGTTCTTC
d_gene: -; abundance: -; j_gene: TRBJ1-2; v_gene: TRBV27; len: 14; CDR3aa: CASSEDQTNYGYTF; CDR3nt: TGTGCCAGCAGCGAAGACCAAACTAACTATGGCTACACCTTC
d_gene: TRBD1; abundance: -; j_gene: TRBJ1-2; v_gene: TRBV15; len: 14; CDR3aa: CATSSYQGDYGYTF; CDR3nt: TGTGCCACCAGCAGTTACCAGGGGGATTACGGCTACACCTTC
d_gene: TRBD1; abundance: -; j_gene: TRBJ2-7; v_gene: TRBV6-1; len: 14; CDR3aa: CASSELQGIYEQYF; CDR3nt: TGTGCCAGCAGTGAATTACAGGGGATCTACGAGCAGTACTTC
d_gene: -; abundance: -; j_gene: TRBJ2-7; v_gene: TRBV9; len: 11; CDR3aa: CASGLPYEQYF; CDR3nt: TGTGCCAGCGGGCTGCCCTACGAGCAGTACTTC
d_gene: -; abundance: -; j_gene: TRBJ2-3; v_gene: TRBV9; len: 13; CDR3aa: CASSVGNTDTQYF; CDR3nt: TGTGCCAGCAGCGTAGGGAACACAGATACGCAGTATTTT
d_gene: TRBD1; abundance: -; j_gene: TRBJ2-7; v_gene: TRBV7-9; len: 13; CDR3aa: CASSLPGGYEQYF; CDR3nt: TGTGCCAGCAGCTTACCAGGGGGCTACGAGCAGTACTTC
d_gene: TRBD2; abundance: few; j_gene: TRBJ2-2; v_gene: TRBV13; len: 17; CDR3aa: CASNLDSGRSNTGELFF; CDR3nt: TGTGCCAGCAACTTGGATAGCGGGAGATCGAACACCGGGGAGCTGTTTTTT
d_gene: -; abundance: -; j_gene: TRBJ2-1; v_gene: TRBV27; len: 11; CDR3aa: CASAQDNEQFF; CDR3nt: TGTGCCAGTGCCCAGGACAATGAGCAGTTCTTC
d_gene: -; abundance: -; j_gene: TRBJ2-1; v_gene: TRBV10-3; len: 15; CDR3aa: CAITADKFFYNEQFF; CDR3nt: TGTGCCATCACTGCGGACAAGTTTTTCTACAATGAGCAGTTCTTC
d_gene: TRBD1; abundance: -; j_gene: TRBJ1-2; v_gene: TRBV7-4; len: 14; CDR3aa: CASSLAGGIDGYTF; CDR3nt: TGTGCCAGCAGCTTAGCAGGGGGCATTGATGGCTACACCTTC
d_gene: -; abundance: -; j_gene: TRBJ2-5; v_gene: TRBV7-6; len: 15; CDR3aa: CASSASTGYQETQYF; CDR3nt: TGTGCCAGCAGCGCGAGTACAGGGTATCAAGAGACCCAGTACTTC
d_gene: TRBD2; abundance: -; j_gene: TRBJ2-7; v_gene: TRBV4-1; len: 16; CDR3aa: CASSHLPGTSGTEQYF; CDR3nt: TGCGCCAGCAGCCATTTACCGGGGACTAGCGGGACTGAGCAGTACTTC
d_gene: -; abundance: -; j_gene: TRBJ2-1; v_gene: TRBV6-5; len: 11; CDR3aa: CASSYLGEQFF; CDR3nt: TGTGCCAGCAGTTACCTGGGTGAGCAGTTCTTC
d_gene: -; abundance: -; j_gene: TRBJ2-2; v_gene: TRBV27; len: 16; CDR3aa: CASSPRINMNTGELFF; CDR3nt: TGTGCCAGCTCCCCAAGGATTAATATGAACACCGGGGAGCTGTTTTTT
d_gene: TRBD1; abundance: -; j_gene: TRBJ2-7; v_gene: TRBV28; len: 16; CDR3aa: CASSSTTGTGNGEQYF; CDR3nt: TGTGCCAGCAGTTCTACTACCGGGACAGGGAATGGTGAGCAGTACTTC
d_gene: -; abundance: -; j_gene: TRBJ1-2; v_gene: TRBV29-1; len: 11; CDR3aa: CSFGGDYGYTF; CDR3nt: TGCAGCTTTGGGGGAGACTATGGCTACACCTTC
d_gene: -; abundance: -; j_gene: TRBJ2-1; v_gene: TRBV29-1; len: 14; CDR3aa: CSVGGGTAHNEQFF; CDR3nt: TGCAGCGTTGGGGGCGGTACAGCCCACAATGAGCAGTTCTTC
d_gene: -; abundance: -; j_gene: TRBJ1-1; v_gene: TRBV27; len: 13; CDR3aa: CASSYGRATEAFF; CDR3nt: TGTGCCAGCAGCTATGGAAGGGCCACTGAAGCTTTCTTT
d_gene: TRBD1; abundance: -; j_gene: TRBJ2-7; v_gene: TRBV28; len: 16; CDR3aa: CASSFVGTGLYYEQYF; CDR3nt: TGTGCCAGCAGTTTTGTCGGGACAGGTCTGTACTACGAGCAGTACTTC
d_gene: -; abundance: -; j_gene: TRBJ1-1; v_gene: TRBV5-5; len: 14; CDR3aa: CASSLFTGWTEAFF; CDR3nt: TGTGCCAGCAGCTTGTTCACAGGTTGGACTGAAGCTTTCTTT
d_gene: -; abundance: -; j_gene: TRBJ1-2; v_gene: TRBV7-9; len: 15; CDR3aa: CASSLVSWQNYGYTF; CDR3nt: TGTGCCAGCAGCTTAGTATCGTGGCAGAACTATGGCTACACCTTC
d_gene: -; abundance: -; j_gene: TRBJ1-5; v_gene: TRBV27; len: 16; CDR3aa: CASSFAGGEFNQPQHF; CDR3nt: TGTGCCAGCAGTTTTGCGGGAGGTGAATTCAATCAGCCCCAGCATTTT
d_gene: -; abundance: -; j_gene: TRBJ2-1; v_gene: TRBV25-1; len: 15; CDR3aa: CASSEGSGPYNEQFF; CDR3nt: TGTGCCAGCAGTGAAGGTTCAGGGCCCTACAATGAGCAGTTCTTC
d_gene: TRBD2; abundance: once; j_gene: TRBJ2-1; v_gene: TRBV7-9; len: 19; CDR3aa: CASSSGLAGGPSLGNEQFF; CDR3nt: TGTGCCAGCAGCTCGGGACTAGCGGGAGGGCCCTCCCTAGGGAATGAGCAGTTCTTC
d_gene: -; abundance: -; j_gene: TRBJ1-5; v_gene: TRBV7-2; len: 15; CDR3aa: CASSFRGADNQPQHF; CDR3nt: TGTGCCAGCAGCTTCCGTGGGGCGGACAATCAGCCCCAGCATTTT
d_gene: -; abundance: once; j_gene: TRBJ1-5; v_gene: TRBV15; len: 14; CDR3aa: CATSRDARGQPQHF; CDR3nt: TGTGCCACCAGCAGAGATGCCAGGGGTCAGCCCCAGCATTTT
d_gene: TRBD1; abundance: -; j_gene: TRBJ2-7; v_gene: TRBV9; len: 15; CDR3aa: CASSPRGQVSYEQYF; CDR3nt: TGTGCCAGCAGCCCCAGGGGGCAGGTCTCCTACGAGCAGTACTTC